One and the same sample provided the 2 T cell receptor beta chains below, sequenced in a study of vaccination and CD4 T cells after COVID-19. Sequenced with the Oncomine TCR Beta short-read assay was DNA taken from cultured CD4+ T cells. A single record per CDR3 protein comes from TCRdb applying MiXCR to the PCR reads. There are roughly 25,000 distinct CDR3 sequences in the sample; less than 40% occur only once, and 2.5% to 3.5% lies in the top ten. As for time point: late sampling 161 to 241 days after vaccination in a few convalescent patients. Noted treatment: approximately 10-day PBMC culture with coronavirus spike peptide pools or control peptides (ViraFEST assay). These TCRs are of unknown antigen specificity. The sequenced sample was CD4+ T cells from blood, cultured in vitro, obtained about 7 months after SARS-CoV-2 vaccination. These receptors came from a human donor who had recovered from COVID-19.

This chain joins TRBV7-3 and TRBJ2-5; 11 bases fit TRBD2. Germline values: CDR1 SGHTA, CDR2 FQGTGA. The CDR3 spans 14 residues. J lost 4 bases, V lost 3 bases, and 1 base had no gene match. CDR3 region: CASSLGTSGETQYF. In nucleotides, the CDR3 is TGTGCCAGCAGCTTGGGGACTAGCGGAGAGACCCAGTACTTC. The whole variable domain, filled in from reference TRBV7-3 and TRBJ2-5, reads GAGVSQTPSNKVTEKGKYVELRCDPISGHTALYWYRQSLGQGPEFLIYFQGTGAADDSGLPNDRFFAVRPEGSVSTLKIQRTERGDSAVYLCASSLGTSGETQYFGPGTRLLVL.

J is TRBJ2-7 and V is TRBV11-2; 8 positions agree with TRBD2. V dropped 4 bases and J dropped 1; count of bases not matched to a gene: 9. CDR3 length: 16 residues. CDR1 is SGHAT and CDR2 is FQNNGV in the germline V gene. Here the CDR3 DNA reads TGTGCCAGCAGCTGGGGGTGGGGCGGGAGGTCCTACGAGCAGTACTTC. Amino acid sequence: CASSWGWGGRSYEQYF. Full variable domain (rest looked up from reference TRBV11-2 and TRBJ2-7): EAGVAQSPRYKIIEKRQSVAFWCNPISGHATLYWYQQILGQGPKLLIQFQNNGVVDDSQLPKDRFSAERLKGVDSTLKIQPAKLEDSAVYLCASSWGWGGRSYEQYFGPGTRLTVT.